The 31 T cell receptor beta chains below come from one sample, sequenced in a study of Ad26.COV2.S vaccination and SARS-CoV-2 variants. Treatment of the sample: some 20 received Ad26.COV2.S at low or high dose, single or two shots; 5 received placebo; per-sample allocation not given. Sampling occurred on day 63 after the first vaccine or placebo injection. The data were produced by immunoSEQ multiplex PCR, yet TCRdb's version contains in-frame clones alone and is incomplete. The sample lists hundreds of thousands of clones; roughly nine tenths were seen once. Material: peripheral blood, obtained in a trial of Ad26.COV2.S vaccine versus placebo. The receptors were gathered from a person between 18 and 60 years old who received the Ad26.COV2.S COVID-19 vaccine or a placebo.

This clone has just a few counts. The chain has TRBV4-1 and TRBJ1-2, with D possibly matching TRBD1 (5 bases). V dropped 0 bases and J dropped 4 bases, with 15 bases sitting between them. CDR1 is MGHRA and CDR2 is YSYEKL in the germline V gene. There are 16 residues in the CDR3. In DNA form, the CDR3 reads TGCGCCAGCAGCCAAGATTCACAGGCTGACATCTATGGCTACACCTTC. Translated: CASSQDSQADIYGYTF.

The chain joins TRBV28 to TRBJ2-3, with a tentative D call TRBD2 (5 bases). Germline loops: CDR1 MDHEN, CDR2 SYDVKM. With 5 bases removed from V and 1 base from J, the gap between germline ends came to 16 bases. The CDR3 length is 16 residues. The CDR3 sequence is CASSQIDYSGTDTQYF. CDR3 bases: TGTGCCAGCAGTCAAATTGACTACTCCGGCACAGATACGCAGTATTTT.

J is TRBJ1-3 and V is TRBV7-9; D is unclear. The V end lost 5 bases, the J end lost 9 bases, and 11 bases lay between the germline ends. CDR3 length: 12 residues. Germline V gene lookup returns CDR1 SEHNR and CDR2 FQNEAQ (reference sequence). CDR3 sequence reads: CASSPEDRTIYF. Written as DNA, the CDR3 is TGTGCCAGCAGCCCCGAGGACCGCACCATATATTTT.

J is TRBJ2-3 and V is TRBV28; 8 bases are a match to TRBD1. The V and J ends lost 3 bases and 1 base, in that order; junction bases with no gene match: 12. Germline V gene data show CDR1 as MDHEN and CDR2 as SYDVKM. The CDR3 loop spans 18 amino acids. This chain's CDR3 is CASSFPRGPLYRTDTQYF. For the CDR3, the DNA is TGTGCCAGCAGTTTTCCCAGGGGGCCCCTCTATCGCACAGATACGCAGTATTTT.

This clone occurred once. The chain employs TRBV5-1 and TRBJ2-5; TRBD2 is a possible D gene (5 bases). Germline assignment: CDR1 SGHRS and CDR2 YFSETQ. The CDR3 is 15 amino acids. Between the trimmed V and J ends, which lost 4 bases and 4 bases, there was a span of 17 bases. The CDR3 DNA is TGCGCCAGCAGCCGTACGTCCAACCGGGGAGAGACCCAGTACTTC. Translation: CASSRTSNRGETQYF.

V is TRBV7-3 and J is TRBJ2-1; possible D gene TRBD2, 5 bases. The CDR3 consists of 13 residues. V lost 2 bases and J lost 8, with 10 bases in between. Germline V gene lookup returns CDR1 SGHTA and CDR2 FQGTGA. CDR3 coding DNA: TGTGCCAGCAGCTTACGACTATTCGATGAGCAGTTCTTC. It yields the protein CASSLRLFDEQFF.

The table lists this clone with a few counts. CDR3: CASSPVGPRSGNTIYF. For the CDR3, the DNA is TGTGCCAGCAGCCCAGTGGGCCCGAGGTCTGGAAACACCATATATTTT. The chain employs TRBV7-9 and TRBJ1-3; D is undetermined. The ends were cut back, 5 bases at V and 1 base at J, with 15 bases in the middle. The germline V gene encodes CDR1 SEHNR and CDR2 FQNEAQ (reference sequence). This CDR3 comprises 16 residues.

The table lists this clone with a count of one. The V call is TRBV12-5, the J call TRBJ2-1; no firm D call. V lost 0 bases to trimming and J lost 10 bases, with 7 bases between them. The germline CDR1 and CDR2 sequences are LGHNT and FRNRAP. CDR3 length: 12 amino acids. The CDR3 sequence: CASGLVVGEQFF. The CDR3 DNA is TGTGCTAGTGGTTTGGTAGTGGGGGAGCAGTTCTTC.

The gene calls are TRBV19 and TRBJ1-1, with TRBD1 matching 7 bases. The CDR3 is 13 amino acids. CDR1 is LNHDA, CDR2 SQIVND, per germline (reference sequence). The J segment lost 6 bases and the V segment lost 7 bases, leaving 8 bases of the junction unmatched. CDR3 region: CASKDRAKPEAFF. CDR3 coding DNA: TGTGCCAGTAAAGACAGGGCGAAGCCTGAAGCTTTCTTT.

This clone appeared a single time. The rearrangement uses TRBV9 and TRBJ2-7; a possible D gene is TRBD1 (5 bases). Deletions cut 1 base from V and 7 bases from J, with 12 bases between. This CDR3 contains 13 residues. Germline V gene lookup returns CDR1 SGDLS and CDR2 YYNGEE. CDR3 sequence (DNA): TGTGCCAGCAGCGTAACCCAGGACACGGAGCAGTACTTC. Translated: CASSVTQDTEQYF.

The V gene is TRBV24-1, the J gene TRBJ2-5, with a tentative D call TRBD2 (6 bases). The CDR3 runs to 15 residues. The germline V gene has CDR1 KGHDR and CDR2 SFDVKD. Trimming cost V 4 bases and J 5 bases, with 16 bases left between them. This chain's CDR3 is CATSDPRRGSETQYF. The CDR3 DNA reads TGTGCCACCAGTGACCCTCGGAGGGGTTCGGAGACCCAGTACTTC.

The V call is TRBV28, the J call TRBJ1-6; 11 nucleotides line up with TRBD1. The CDR3 is 14 amino acids. With 6 bases clipped from V and 9 bases from J, the junction kept 4 bases outside the gene matches. Per germline, CDR1 MDHEN and CDR2 SYDVKM. The CDR3 DNA is TGTGCCAGCAGCCCCGGACAGGGGGCTTCACCCCTCCACTTT. Translation gives CASSPGQGASPLHF.

V is TRBV25-1 and J is TRBJ2-2, with a weak D call TRBD1 (6 bases). The CDR3 totals 15 residues. Per germline, CDR1 MGHDK and CDR2 SYGVNS. V lost 8 bases and J 4 bases, leaving 17 bases between the germline ends. The DNA of the CDR3 is TGTGCCAGCTCAAGGGGACACCCCTCCACCGGGGAGCTGTTTTTT. Translation: CASSRGHPSTGELFF.

The CDR3 sequence: CASSPIGANVLTF. The CDR3 DNA is TGTGCCAGCAGCCCCATCGGGGCCAACGTCCTGACTTTC. The chain has TRBV11-2 and TRBJ2-6, with unresolved D. The CDR3 totals 13 residues. V lost 5 bases and J lost 4, with 6 bases in between. Looked up from germline, CDR1 is SGHAT and CDR2 is FQNNGV. Filled out from reference TRBV11-2 and TRBJ2-6, the complete variable domain reads EAGVAQSPRYKIIEKRQSVAFWCNPISGHATLYWYQQILGQGPKLLIQFQNNGVVDDSQLPKDRFSAERLKGVDSTLKIQPAKLEDSAVYLCASSPIGANVLTFGAGSRLTVL.

The gene calls are TRBV6-6 and TRBJ1-2, with D perhaps TRBD1 (6 bases). Germline CDR1 reads MNHNY; CDR2 reads SVGAGI (reference sequence). The germline V and J ends were trimmed by 10 bases and 6 bases, with 21 bases remaining between them. CDR3 length: 14 residues. CDR3 nucleotide sequence: TGTGCCATCCTTGGCGGGGGGGCGCGTCATGGCTACACCTTC. This codes for CAILGGGARHGYTF.

V gene TRBV7-2 combines with J gene TRBJ1-6; D uncertain. In germline, CDR1 is SGHTA, CDR2 FQGNSA. This CDR3 is 14 amino acids long. Trimming removed 5 bases at V and 7 bases at J, with 12 bases between. The CDR3: CASSLRAQNSPLHF. The CDR3 bases are TGTGCCAGCAGCCTCCGGGCCCAGAATTCACCCCTCCACTTT.

V is TRBV18 and J is TRBJ1-4; D ambiguous. CDR1 KGHSH and CDR2 LQKENI come from the germline V gene. V lost 3 bases and J 8 bases, leaving 7 bases between the germline ends. The CDR3 runs to 12 residues. CDR3 loop: CASSPDYEKLFF. The CDR3 DNA follows: TGTGCCAGCTCACCCGATTACGAAAAACTGTTTTTT.

This chain uses TRBV7-9 with TRBJ2-1; D may be TRBD1 or TRBD2 (5 bases each). Per the germline V gene, CDR1 is SEHNR and CDR2 is FQNEAQ (reference sequence). The CDR3 covers 16 residues. The ends were cut back, 5 bases at V and 5 bases at J, with 19 bases in the middle. CDR3 sequence (DNA): TGTGCCAGCAGCCCACAACGGCGCCAGGGAGACAATGAGCAGTTCTTC. Protein sequence: CASSPQRRQGDNEQFF.

The rearrangement joins TRBV19 to TRBJ2-3, with TRBD2 matching over 8 bases. CDR1 is LNHDA, CDR2 SQIVND, per germline (reference sequence). The CDR3 is 15 amino acids. The V gene end was trimmed by 4 bases and the J gene end by 2 bases; junction bases not matched to a gene: 5. CDR3 sequence: CASSRGLGPTDTQYF. CDR3 nucleotide sequence: TGTGCCAGTAGTAGGGGACTAGGGCCCACAGATACGCAGTATTTT.

In its sample, this clone was seen a few times. The chain has TRBV5-4 and TRBJ2-7; no firm D call. V lost 1 base and J 0 bases, leaving 11 bases between the germline ends. Germline CDR1 reads SGHNT; CDR2 reads YYREEE (reference sequence). The CDR3 is 15 amino acids. The CDR3 nucleotides are TGTGCCAGCAGCTTGAAACAGCGAGGCTCCTACGAGCAGTACTTC. This translates into CASSLKQRGSYEQYF. Drawing the rest from reference TRBV5-4 and TRBJ2-7, the complete variable domain is ETGVTQSPTHLIKTRGQQVTLRCSSQSGHNTVSWYQQALGQGPQFIFQYYREEENGRGNFPPRFSGLQFPNYSSELNVNALELDDSALYLCASSLKQRGSYEQYFGPGTRLTVT.

This chain connects TRBV2 to TRBJ2-1; 7 bases agree with TRBD2. V shed 2 bases and J 3 bases; nucleotides not matched to a gene: 10. CDR1 and CDR2 from the germline V gene are SNHLY and FYNNEI. The CDR3 sequence is 17 residues long. The CDR3, as DNA: TGTGCCAGCAGTGAACCCGCGGCGGGAGTTATCTACAATGAGCAGTTCTTC. Protein product: CASSEPAAGVIYNEQFF.

The genes are TRBV11-3 and TRBJ2-1; 8 positions agree with TRBD2. Losses at the gene ends were 1 base for V and 0 bases for J; bases not matched to a gene: 11. The CDR3 runs 19 residues. CDR1 and CDR2 from the germline V gene are SGHNT and YENEEA. DNA for the CDR3: TGTGCCAGCAGCTTAGGAGGACTAGCTCTGATCCTCTCCTACAATGAGCAGTTCTTC. Protein sequence: CASSLGGLALILSYNEQFF. Based on the CDR3 plus reference TRBV11-3 and TRBJ2-1, the full variable domain is EAGVVQSPRYKIIEKKQPVAFWCNPISGHNTLYWYLQNLGQGPELLIRYENEEAVDDSQLPKDRFSAERLKGVDSTLKIQPAELGDSAVYLCASSLGGLALILSYNEQFFGPGTRLTVL.

The CDR3 is CASSLYQGTEQYV. As DNA, the CDR3 is TGTGCCAGCAGCTTATATCAGGGGACCGAGCAGTACGTC. The chain employs TRBV7-9 and TRBJ2-7, with D perhaps TRBD1 (6 bases). Deletions cut 2 bases from V and 6 bases from J, with 11 bases between. Germline loops: CDR1 SEHNR, CDR2 FQNEAQ (reference sequence). The CDR3 extends over 13 amino acids.

V and J are TRBV7-6 and TRBJ2-2; tentatively, D is TRBD1 (5 bases). The CDR3 has 16 amino acids. Germline CDR1 SGHVS, CDR2 FNYEAQ. V was trimmed by 2 bases and J by 4 bases, leaving 14 bases between them. CDR3 protein: CASSLLGVGLTGELFF. As DNA, the CDR3 is TGTGCCAGCAGCTTACTAGGGGTGGGTCTCACCGGGGAGCTGTTTTTT.

The J gene is TRBJ1-5, the V gene TRBV2; D gene ambiguous. Trimming removed 6 bases at V and 1 base at J, with 16 bases between. This CDR3 spans 16 amino acids. CDR1 SNHLY and CDR2 FYNNEI come from the germline V gene. This chain's CDR3 is CASSPFAGKSNQPQHF. DNA for the CDR3: TGTGCCAGCAGCCCCTTCGCAGGTAAAAGCAATCAGCCCCAGCATTTT.

The chain combines TRBV11-2 with TRBJ2-3, with D hard to call. Trimming removed 4 bases from V and 4 bases from J, with 12 bases in between. Germline V gene lookup returns CDR1 SGHAT and CDR2 FQNNGV. This CDR3 comprises 14 residues. This CDR3 is CASSYGGMADTQYF. CDR3 bases: TGTGCCAGCAGCTATGGTGGGATGGCAGATACGCAGTATTTT.

This chain links TRBV21-1 with TRBJ2-7. TRBV21-1 is a pseudogene segment. The CDR3 length is 17 residues. The CDR3 region is CASSKGPTMTRPYEQYV. For the CDR3, the DNA is TGTGCCAGCAGCAAAGGCCCTACAATGACGCGTCCCTACGAGCAGTACGTC.

The chain uses TRBV20-1 and TRBJ2-3, with D unclear. This CDR3 region has 11 residues. The V end was cut by 0 bases, the J end by 5 bases, with 3 bases between. CDR1 and CDR2 (germline): DFQATT, SNEGSKA (reference sequence). This CDR3 is CSAREVDTQYF. CDR3 coding DNA: TGCAGTGCTAGAGAAGTAGATACGCAGTATTTT.

This clone was observed a few times. This chain joins TRBV5-1 and TRBJ1-6; 8 bases agree with TRBD1. Germline values: CDR1 SGHRS, CDR2 YFSETQ. V trimming: 4 bases; J trimming: 6 bases; junction bases outside the gene matches: 6. The CDR3 has 15 residues. This chain's CDR3 is CASSRSGQGNSPLHF. Here the CDR3 DNA reads TGCGCCAGCAGCCGCTCCGGACAGGGTAATTCACCCCTCCACTTT.

The J gene is TRBJ2-1, the V gene TRBV5-8; D could derive from TRBD1 or TRBD2 (5 bases each). Trimming stripped 4 bases from V and 8 bases from J, with 19 bases between. This CDR3 comprises 15 residues. Germline-derived CDR1 and CDR2 are SGHTS and YDEGEE. The CDR3 nucleotides are TGTGCCAGCAGCCAAACTAGACAAGGGGCCTATGAGCAGTTCTTC. Its protein product is CASSQTRQGAYEQFF.

The chain combines TRBV9 with TRBJ1-1; D is possibly TRBD1 (6 bases). Germline CDR1 is SGDLS and CDR2 is YYNGEE. With 3 bases removed from V and 9 bases from J, the gap between germline ends came to 12 bases. The CDR3 runs to 12 residues. CDR3 nucleotides: TGTGCCAGCAGCGCTTCAGGGGCTAAAGCTTTCTTT. Protein product: CASSASGAKAFF.